The clone carrying this T cell receptor beta chain was counted between two and nine times. Its specificity is not known. The CDR3 has 13 amino acids. The V gene's germline CDR1 is SGHRS and CDR2 YFSETQ. Trimming pared 4 bases from V and 4 bases from J, leaving 10 bases between. This entry belongs to a study of CD8 T cells in ankylosing spondylitis. Study-wide results and limits: Roughly eight highly homologous variants made up a TCR beta motif, and this motif appeared characteristic of ankylosing spondylitis blood. Disease-linked clones bore a CD8+ phenotype and were relatively rare in peripheral blood.

The authors made TCR beta libraries by quantitative 5'-RACE with molecular barcodes. Via MiXCR, TCRdb re-called the 5' RACE reads, giving one row per CDR3 protein. The top ten clones hold just over 14% of a sample with more than 250,000 distinct CDR3 sequences, approximately 8.2% of them seen once. The V and J genes are TRBV5-1 and TRBJ2-3, with D perhaps assigned TRBD1 or TRBD2 (5 bases each). The TCR sequence derives from a male donor with ankylosing spondylitis. Sequencing used blood, either unsorted or a sorted T cell fraction (not recorded which). Written as DNA, the CDR3 is TGCGCCAGCAGCAGGGACCCCCCAGATACGCAGTATTTT. Translation gives CASSRDPPDTQYF. Full variable domain (remainder filled in from reference TRBV5-1 and TRBJ2-3): KAGVTQTPRYLIKTRGQQVTLSCSPISGHRSVSWYQQTPGQGLQFLFEYFSETQRNKGNFPGRFSGRQFSNSRSEMNVSTLELGDSALYLCASSRDPPDTQYFGPGTRLTVL.